Below are 25 T cell receptor beta chains sequenced from a single sample in a study of blood T cells in healthy people across ages. Then a second PCR, running roughly 7 to 12 cycles, was carried out with a sample-barcoded 5' primer and a J-beta primer mix. Using its own MiXCR run on the 5' RACE reads, TCRdb lists one record per CDR3 protein. There are 1.8 million or so distinct CDR3 sequences in the sample; approximately 40% occur only once, and more than 20% lies in the top ten. Sequencing was carried out using blood. These receptors came from a human donor in good health.

This clonotype was counted a few times. The V call is TRBV29-1, the J call TRBJ2-1, with TRBD1 matching 7 bases. CDR1 SQVTM and CDR2 ANQGSEA come from the germline V gene. The CDR3 extends over 14 amino acids. The ends lost 7 bases at V and 6 bases at J; junction bases unmatched: 12. The CDR3, as DNA: TGCAGCGCGTCCGAGGGGGCTTCCCTCAATGAGCAGTTCTTC. Translation: CSASEGASLNEQFF.

J is TRBJ2-3 and V is TRBV5-1; TRBD1 agrees at 12 bases. Germline values: CDR1 SGHRS, CDR2 YFSETQ. J gave up 4 bases and V 3 bases, and 6 bases lay outside the gene matches. There are 16 residues in the CDR3. CDR3 loop: CASSSPGQGAADTQYF. CDR3 bases: TGCGCCAGCAGCTCCCCGGGACAGGGGGCTGCAGATACGCAGTATTTT.

In this sample, this clonotype turned up a few times. The chain is built from TRBV12-3 or TRBV12-4 and TRBJ1-4; the D is unclear. The CDR3 sequence is 11 residues long. Deletions cut 6 bases from V and 8 bases from J, with 7 bases between. The CDR3 is CASRVREKLFF. CDR3 nucleotides: TGTGCCAGCAGGGTCAGGGAAAAACTGTTTTTT.

This chain links TRBV6-1 with TRBJ1-5; D is ambiguous. The germline V and J ends were trimmed by 4 bases and 4 bases, with 8 bases remaining between them. The CDR3 has 13 residues. Germline V gene sequence: CDR1 MNHNS, CDR2 SASEGT. The CDR3 reads CASSVTSNQPQHF. CDR3 coding DNA: TGTGCCAGCAGTGTGACCAGTAATCAGCCCCAGCATTTT.

This clonotype was seen only a few times. This rearrangement joins TRBV5-1 to TRBJ2-5, with 8 bases that match TRBD2. Germline CDR1 is SGHRS and CDR2 is YFSETQ. The V and J ends lost 2 bases and 2 bases, in that order; junction bases with no gene match: 5. This CDR3 spans 15 amino acids. CDR3 coding DNA: TGCGCCAGCAGCTTATTAGCGGGGCAACAAGAGACCCAGTACTTC. Its translation is CASSLLAGQQETQYF.

Worth noting for this clonotype: Germline is not matched at one junction end, which may reflect a read error. This chain links TRBV7-3 with TRBJ2-1, with 11 bases matching TRBD1. CDR1 and CDR2 from the germline V gene are SGHTA and FQGTGA. The CDR3 has 14 amino acids. The CDR3 spells CVSSPGQGVDEQFF. The CDR3 DNA reads TGTGTCAGCAGCCCGGGACAGGGGGTGGATGAGCAGTTCTTC.

In its sample, this clonotype was seen a few times. This sequence joins TRBV2 and TRBJ1-2, with TRBD1 as a possible D gene (5 bases). CDR3 length: 12 amino acids. Per the germline V gene, CDR1 is SNHLY and CDR2 is FYNNEI. V was clipped by 5 bases and J by 7 bases, with 11 bases between them. CDR3 nucleotide sequence: TGTGCCAGCAGTTTCGCGGGACTTGGCTACACCTTC. It translates to CASSFAGLGYTF.

This clonotype occurred a few times. This sequence joins TRBV24-1 and TRBJ1-2; D is unclear. The CDR3 totals 15 residues. In germline, CDR1 is KGHDR, CDR2 SFDVKD. V lost 4 bases, J lost 3 bases, and 14 bases lay in between. The CDR3 loop is CATSDPGREYYGYTF. For the CDR3, the DNA is TGTGCCACCAGTGACCCCGGGAGGGAATACTATGGCTACACCTTC.

This clonotype was detected only a few times. The CDR3 DNA follows: TGTGCCAGCCTGGATATCGACGATACGCAGTATTTT. Protein sequence: CASLDIDDTQYF. The rearrangement links TRBV7-9 to TRBJ2-3; D remains ambiguous. The CDR3 is 12 residues long. Germline V gives CDR1 SEHNR, CDR2 FQNEAQ (reference sequence). The V and J ends lost 8 bases and 6 bases respectively, with 12 bases between them.

This clonotype was seen only a few times. J is TRBJ2-5 and V is TRBV7-3; possibly TRBD1 for D (6 bases). The CDR3 loop spans 15 amino acids. The germline CDR1 and CDR2 sequences are SGHTA and FQGTGA. Trimming removed 1 base at V and 5 bases at J, with 14 bases between. CDR3 DNA sequence: TGTGCCAGCAGCTTAAGGGTGGGGGCTGCGGAGACCCAGTACTTC. Its translation: CASSLRVGAAETQYF.

This chain uses TRBV30 with TRBJ2-6; D is uncertain. V gave up 1 base and J gave up 1 base, with 8 bases separating them. Germline lookup yields CDR1 GTSNPN and CDR2 SVGIG (reference sequence). This CDR3 spans 15 amino acids. CDR3 in amino acids: CAWSGLISGANVLTF. CDR3 coding DNA: TGTGCCTGGAGTGGGTTGATTTCTGGGGCCAACGTCCTGACTTTC.

The chain is built from TRBV7-2 and TRBJ2-1, with 8 bases aligning to TRBD2. Germline V gene sequence: CDR1 SGHTA, CDR2 FQGNSA. With V trimmed by 3 bases and J by 6 bases, 10 bases remained unmatched. The CDR3 has 16 residues. In DNA, the CDR3 is TGTGCCAGCAGCTTTTACGGGGGGGCCGGTGGCAATGAGCAGTTCTTC. Translated, it gives CASSFYGGAGGNEQFF.

This clonotype was recorded a few times. Germline and junction disagree at one end, which may indicate a read error. This chain connects TRBV7-7 to TRBJ2-2; D might be TRBD2 (6 bases). The V gene's germline CDR1 is SSHAT and CDR2 FNYEAQ (reference sequence). The CDR3 is 15 amino acids. The CDR3 coding sequence is TGTGCTAGCAGCCCCGGACTATACGGCACCGGGGAGCTGTTTTTT. It translates to CASSPGLYGTGELFF.

The rearrangement links TRBV28 to TRBJ1-1; perhaps TRBD1 as D (6 bases). The CDR3 totals 17 residues. The germline V and J ends were trimmed by 2 bases and 3 bases, with 19 bases remaining between them. The germline V gene has CDR1 MDHEN and CDR2 SYDVKM. CDR3 nucleotide sequence: TGTGCCAGCAGTTTAGGGGGAGGGGGGGGGCAATACACTGAAGCTTTCTTT. This translates into CASSLGGGGGQYTEAFF.

Only one count was recorded for this clonotype. The rearrangement links TRBV20-1 to TRBJ2-5; D ambiguous. CDR3 length: 12 residues. Germline V CDR1 and CDR2: DFQATT, SNEGSKA (reference sequence). V was cut by 1 base and J by 5 bases, with 8 bases left in between. The CDR3 sequence is CSARASEETQYF. DNA for the CDR3: TGCAGTGCTAGAGCGTCGGAGGAGACCCAGTACTTC.

The V call is TRBV7-9, the J call TRBJ1-1; the D is unclear. The CDR3 consists of 15 residues. V lost 8 bases, J lost 2 bases, and 18 bases lay in between. Germline V lookup: CDR1 SEHNR, CDR2 FQNEAQ (reference sequence). CDR3: CASRDGPRGNTEAFF. DNA for the CDR3: TGTGCCAGCCGGGATGGGCCGCGAGGTAACACTGAAGCTTTCTTT.

Points on this clonotype: One base away lies a much larger clone, so this may be a sequencing read error. V gene TRBV5-1 combines with J gene TRBJ2-5; 8 bases are shared with TRBD2. This CDR3 has 15 amino acids. The ends lost 3 bases at V and 11 bases at J; junction bases unmatched: 15. CDR1 SGHRS and CDR2 YFSETQ come from the germline V gene. The DNA of the CDR3 is TGCGCCAGCAGCTCCGGGAGGGCTGCGGACAATGAGCAGTACTTC. Translating it yields CASSSGRAADNEQYF.

The rearrangement links TRBV5-1 to TRBJ2-7, with D perhaps given as TRBD1 or TRBD2 (7 bases each). This CDR3 has 17 residues. The V gene's germline CDR1 is SGHRS and CDR2 YFSETQ. Trimming cost V 5 bases and J 5 bases, with 26 bases left between them. In DNA, the CDR3 is TGCGCCAGCAGTTTACTACCTACTGGGGGAGGGGGCAACGAGCAGTACTTC. Translated, it gives CASSLLPTGGGGNEQYF.

The sample holds a few counts of this clonotype. The chain combines TRBV29-1 with TRBJ1-3; the D gene is possibly TRBD1 (5 bases). The CDR3 length is 16 residues. Germline CDR1 SQVTM, CDR2 ANQGSEA. With 4 bases removed from V and 0 bases from J, the gap between germline ends came to 16 bases. CDR3 loop: CSVVGSGTSSGNTIYF. The CDR3 DNA sequence: TGCAGCGTTGTTGGGTCAGGGACTTCCTCTGGAAACACCATATATTTT.

The chain has TRBV5-1 and TRBJ2-2; D may be TRBD1 (5 bases). The V gene lost 6 bases and the J gene lost 2 bases, with 14 bases spanning the gap. The CDR3 loop spans 15 amino acids. Germline V gene sequence: CDR1 SGHRS, CDR2 YFSETQ. The CDR3 nucleotides read TGCGCCAGCACCAGGGCCAGGGCCAACACCGGGGAGCTGTTTTTT. The encoded protein is CASTRARANTGELFF.

The chain carries TRBV6-5 and TRBJ2-7; 8 nucleotides match TRBD1. The V segment lost 5 bases and the J segment 5 bases; nucleotides outside the gene matches: 8. There are 14 residues in the CDR3. CDR1 and CDR2 from the germline V gene are MNHEY and SVGAGI. CDR3 protein: CASSEDRERDEQYF. The CDR3 nucleotides are TGTGCCAGCAGTGAGGACAGGGAACGAGACGAGCAGTACTTC.

The genes are TRBV5-1 and TRBJ1-1; 9 bases align to TRBD1. Germline V CDR1 and CDR2: SGHRS, YFSETQ. V lost 2 bases to trimming and J lost 4 bases; unmatched junction nucleotides: 6. The CDR3 covers 15 residues. The CDR3 loop reads CASSLTGGASTEAFF. The CDR3 DNA reads TGCGCCAGCAGCTTAACAGGGGGCGCGAGCACTGAAGCTTTCTTT.

This chain links TRBV5-5 with TRBJ1-2; D remains ambiguous. The CDR3 totals 13 residues. V was cut by 2 bases and J by 3 bases, with 8 bases left in between. The germline CDR1 and CDR2 sequences are SGHKS and YYEKEE (reference sequence). The CDR3 coding sequence is TGTGCCAGCAGCTTCAATGAATACTATGGCTACACCTTC. This translates into CASSFNEYYGYTF.

The chain carries TRBV3-1 and TRBJ1-5, with TRBD1 identical over 7 bases. The V gene end was trimmed by 0 bases and the J gene end by 6 bases; junction bases not matched to a gene: 5. Germline V CDR1 and CDR2: LGHDT, YNNKEL (reference sequence). This CDR3 has 15 amino acids. The CDR3 reads CASSQDYRGGQPQHF. The CDR3 DNA reads TGTGCCAGCAGCCAAGATTACAGGGGCGGTCAGCCCCAGCATTTT.

This clonotype was seen once. The gene calls are TRBV9 and TRBJ2-5; TRBD1 might be the D (6 bases). The assigned J gene may be wrong: the sequence end matches TRBJ2-7 better. The CDR3 contains 15 residues. Germline assignment: CDR1 SGDLS and CDR2 YYNGEE. Written as DNA, the CDR3 is TGTGCCAGCAGCGTGGCGTCAGGGGATTGCGGCGAGCAGTACTTC. Encoded protein: CASSVASGDCGEQYF.